The rows below give T cell receptor beta chains drawn from one sample of a study of blood T cell repertoires in COVID-19. TCRdb's copy holds only in-frame clones and misses some; the assay was immunoSEQ multiplex PCR. Here the sample spans fewer than 150,000 clones, roughly 79% being singletons. Sequencing was done on a sample of peripheral blood. The receptors originated from a man older than 75 with acute or convalescent COVID-19. Each CDR3 is given with its conserved first and last residue.

j_call v_call cdr3_aa
TRBJ1-4 TRBV2 CASSEPQEKLFF
TRBJ1-1 TRBV5-1 CASSLQGDEGVTFF
TRBJ1-5 TRBV27 CASSSQGPNQPQHF
TRBJ2-7 TRBV6-6 CASSYPSGGKYEQYF
TRBJ1-1 TRBV5-4 CASRGRGDQEAFF
TRBJ2-3 TRBV5-1 CASSLGTSLTDTQYF
TRBJ2-2 TRBV18 CASSPPRGTNTGELFF
TRBJ2-7 TRBV29-1 CSVAQGNEQYF
TRBJ1-1 TRBV14 CASSQFQALNTEAFF
TRBJ1-2 TRBV6-5 CASSYSIAAGRGYTF
TRBJ1-2 TRBV12-2 CASRLDREGGYGYTF
TRBJ2-5 TRBV5-1 CASSLPTSGGARETQYF
TRBJ2-2 TRBV11-3 CASSLGRDSSNTGELFF
TRBJ1-1 TRBV5-5 CASSLGGLVTEAFF
TRBJ1-2 TRBV3-1/TRBV3-2 CASSQGQGAWYGYTF
TRBJ1-5 TRBV21-1 CASSKIRAGQPQHF
TRBJ1-3 TRBV5-1 CASSTTGQDGNTIYF
TRBJ1-1 TRBV30 CAWSAKLNTEAFF
TRBJ1-3 TRBV3-1/TRBV3-2 CASSPQRGLRNTIYF
TRBJ2-7 TRBV15 CATSRMTGIGGEQYF
TRBJ2-1 TRBV5-1 CASSLVVAGYNEQFF
TRBJ2-1 TRBV7-3 CASSLAGQGSAEQFF
TRBJ2-7 TRBV5-1 CASNTGTGGYEQYF
TRBJ1-2 TRBV5-6 CASSSDRGNYGYTF
TRBJ2-3 TRBV5-5 CASSPLSLADTQYF
TRBJ1-6 TRBV29-1 CSVQEGDSPLHF
TRBJ1-6 TRBV18 CASSPPGWGQGRSPLHF
TRBJ1-3 TRBV6-1 CASSEREQGAFGNTIYF
TRBJ2-5 TRBV6-5 CASRDRVETQYF
TRBJ1-5 TRBV19 CASSISLSNQPQHF
TRBJ1-1 TRBV18 CASSPPYRGRSEAFF
TRBJ1-6 TRBV5-1 CASSLPLHF
TRBJ1-3 TRBV5-4 CASSLIGDNSGNTIYF
TRBJ2-1 TRBV6-2/TRBV6-3 CASSTPRGLAGSNEQFF
TRBJ1-1 TRBV12-5 CASGLGRAGWGTEAFF
TRBJ1-3 TRBV11-2 CASSLERDSSGNTIYF
TRBJ2-6 TRBV29-1 CSAGDRSGANVLTF
TRBJ1-6 TRBV2 CASRSGGTTPLHF
TRBJ1-1 TRBV19 CASSRRVNTEAFF
TRBJ2-5 TRBV7-2 CASSLRLLEETQYF
TRBJ2-5 TRBV19 CASSNGRGQETQYF
TRBJ2-2 TRBV7-8 CASTRQSTGELFF
TRBJ2-7 TRBV7-9 CASSLAGRIMDEQYF
TRBJ2-5 TRBV28 CASSGRGWEGQYF
TRBJ2-1 TRBV5-4 CASSLVIHSSYNEQFF
TRBJ2-7 TRBV11-2 CASSLAGTSVSYEQYF
TRBJ1-6 TRBV30 CAWSSHLAGPLRRVYNSPLHF
TRBJ2-3 TRBV10-3 CAIRMTAGGTDTQYF
TRBJ1-2 TRBV12-3/TRBV12-4 CASSPGQVDGYTF
TRBJ1-6 TRBV3-1/TRBV3-2 CASSQLGQGNSPLHF